What follows are 24 T cell receptor beta chains derived from one specimen sequenced in a study of T cell responses to AZD1222 COVID-19 vaccine. TCRdb's table, derived via immunoSEQ multiplex PCR, lists solely in-frame clones and lacks some. The table lists some 150,000 clones, 87% of them singletons. This specimen consisted of peripheral blood, obtained 28 days after the second AZD1222 dose. The receptors stem from an adult who received the AZD1222 COVID-19 vaccine.

The chain uses TRBV6-2 or TRBV6-3 and TRBJ2-1, with TRBD2 matching over 9 bases. Germline V lookup: CDR1 MNHEY, CDR2 SVGEGT. CDR3 size: 15 residues. V shed 6 bases, J shed 0 bases, and the junction held 3 bases outside the gene matches. In nucleotides, the CDR3 is TGTGCCAGCAGCCTAGCGGGACCCTCCTACAATGAGCAGTTCTTC. As protein: CASSLAGPSYNEQFF.

The chain couples TRBV7-9 to TRBJ2-3; TRBD1 or TRBD2 may be the D gene (5 bases each). Germline CDR1 SEHNR, CDR2 FQNEAQ (reference sequence). The CDR3 runs to 13 residues. V dropped 7 bases and J dropped 0 bases, with 8 bases sitting between them. CDR3 nucleotide sequence: TGTGCCAGCAACCGGGACAGCACAGATACGCAGTATTTT. It yields the protein CASNRDSTDTQYF.

This chain uses TRBV9 with TRBJ2-1; unclear D gene. The CDR3 is 14 amino acids. CDR1 is SGDLS, CDR2 YYNGEE, per germline. V shed 4 bases and J shed 3 bases, with 11 bases lying between them. The CDR3 here is CASSPSSDYNEQFF. DNA of the CDR3: TGTGCCAGCAGCCCCTCATCTGACTACAATGAGCAGTTCTTC.

This clone appeared a few times. CDR3 sequence (DNA): TGTGCCTGGGGGACGGGAACTGAAGCTTTCTTT. Encoded protein: CAWGTGTEAFF. This chain links TRBV30 with TRBJ1-1; tentative D call: TRBD1 (5 bases). CDR3 size: 11 residues. V was cut by 5 bases and J by 5 bases, with 9 bases left in between. The germline V gene encodes CDR1 GTSNPN and CDR2 SVGIG (reference sequence).

This clone was seen a handful of times. The chain carries TRBV5-4 and TRBJ1-4, with no clear D. The CDR3 totals 15 residues. Trimming removed 4 bases from V and 1 base from J, with 11 bases in between. Per germline, CDR1 SGHNT and CDR2 YYREEE (reference sequence). The CDR3 sequence: CASSRSTETNEKLFF. DNA for the CDR3: TGTGCCAGCAGCCGATCGACGGAAACTAATGAAAAACTGTTTTTT.

The chain has TRBV5-1 and TRBJ2-7, with D possibly being TRBD1 (6 bases). The V gene lost 2 bases and the J gene lost 1 base, with 19 bases spanning the gap. Germline V gives CDR1 SGHRS, CDR2 YFSETQ. This CDR3 is 17 amino acids long. CDR3: CASSFGSGQISSYEQYF. The CDR3 nucleotides read TGCGCCAGCAGCTTTGGGTCAGGACAGATTTCATCCTACGAGCAGTACTTC. The full variable domain, rest sourced from reference TRBV5-1 and TRBJ2-7, is KAGVTQTPRYLIKTRGQQVTLSCSPISGHRSVSWYQQTPGQGLQFLFEYFSETQRNKGNFPGRFSGRQFSNSRSEMNVSTLELGDSALYLCASSFGSGQISSYEQYFGPGTRLTVT.

This sequence joins TRBV24-1 and TRBJ2-1; D uncertain. Germline-derived CDR1 and CDR2 are KGHDR and SFDVKD. This CDR3 spans 13 amino acids. The V gene lost 9 bases and the J gene lost 8 bases, with 16 bases spanning the gap. CDR3 in DNA: TGTGCCACCGCTGCGACCCAAGCCGATGAGCAGTTCTTC. Translating gives CATAATQADEQFF.

The CDR3 sequence: CASNKGTVLYGYTF. The DNA of the CDR3 is TGTGCCAGCAACAAAGGGACAGTTCTTTATGGCTACACCTTC. The rearrangement uses TRBV7-9 and TRBJ1-2; 7 nucleotides agree with TRBD1. Germline CDR1 is SEHNR and CDR2 is FQNEAQ (reference sequence). This CDR3 comprises 14 residues. V shed 7 bases, J shed 5 bases, and the junction held 10 bases outside the gene matches.

The rearrangement joins TRBV6-1 to TRBJ1-5; D gene unclear. The CDR3 runs 16 residues. Looked up from germline, CDR1 is MNHNS and CDR2 is SASEGT. With 3 bases removed from V and 7 bases from J, the gap between germline ends came to 19 bases. Here the CDR3 DNA reads TGTGCCAGCAGTGACCGGGCCGGACCCTTCCGCCAGCCCCAGCATTTT. Residues: CASSDRAGPFRQPQHF.

DNA of the CDR3: TGTGCCAGCAGGGTGGCGGGACCCGGGACCTACGAGCAGTACTTC. Protein product: CASRVAGPGTYEQYF. The chain is built from TRBV28 and TRBJ2-7; D is perhaps TRBD2 (6 bases). From germline, CDR1 is MDHEN and CDR2 SYDVKM. V dropped 6 bases and J dropped 2 bases, with 17 bases sitting between them. The CDR3 is 15 residues long. The full variable domain, completed using reference TRBV28 and TRBJ2-7, is DVKVTQSSRYLVKRTGEKVFLECVQDMDHENMFWYRQDPGLGLRLIYFSYDVKMKEKGDIPEGYSVSREKKERFSLILESASTNQTSMYLCASRVAGPGTYEQYFGPGTRLTVT.

This chain uses TRBV4-3 with TRBJ2-3, with 11 bases that match TRBD2. V shed 3 bases, J shed 2 bases, and the junction held 1 base outside the gene matches. Germline CDR1 is LGHNA and CDR2 is YSLEER. This CDR3 has 15 residues. Here the CDR3 DNA reads TGCGCCAGCAGCCAGGGACTAGCGGACACAGATACGCAGTATTTT. Amino acids: CASSQGLADTDTQYF.

This clone was detected once. CDR3: CASSPTGGGEQYF. The CDR3 region has the DNA TGTGCCAGCAGCCCCACAGGGGGAGGAGAGCAGTACTTC. V and J are TRBV7-2 and TRBJ2-7; TRBD1 matches at 8 bases. Germline V gene sequence: CDR1 SGHTA, CDR2 FQGNSA. With V trimmed by 5 bases and J by 7 bases, 7 bases remained unmatched. This CDR3 is 13 amino acids long.

The chain recombines TRBV11-2 with TRBJ2-1; 9 bases map to TRBD2. The ends lost 6 bases at V and 9 bases at J; junction bases unmatched: 9. The CDR3 is 14 residues long. CDR1 is SGHAT and CDR2 is FQNNGV in the germline V gene. CDR3 loop: CASRKAGGESEQFF. Written as DNA, the CDR3 is TGTGCCAGCAGAAAAGCGGGAGGTGAGAGTGAGCAGTTCTTC.

This sequence joins TRBV5-6 and TRBJ1-2; possibly TRBD1 for D (5 bases). Trimming took off 5 bases at V and 7 bases at J, with 9 bases between the two ends. Germline V gives CDR1 SGHDT, CDR2 YYEEEE. This CDR3 has 11 residues. The CDR3 is CASRVTGGYTF. CDR3 bases: TGTGCCAGCAGGGTTACAGGTGGCTACACCTTC. The variable domain in full, with the rest retrieved from reference TRBV5-6 and TRBJ1-2, is DAGVTQSPTHLIKTRGQQVTLRCSPKSGHDTVSWYQQALGQGPQFIFQYYEEEERQRGNFPDRFSGHQFPNYSSELNVNALLLGDSALYLCASRVTGGYTFGSGTRLTVV.

The chain links TRBV5-1 to TRBJ1-1; possibly TRBD1 for D (5 bases). This CDR3 comprises 12 residues. The germline V gene encodes CDR1 SGHRS and CDR2 YFSETQ. V shed 3 bases and J shed 8 bases, with 11 bases lying between them. CDR3 protein: CASSYRDGEAFF. The CDR3 DNA follows: TGCGCCAGCAGCTACCGGGACGGCGAAGCTTTCTTT.

Here the CDR3 reads CASSPAWGGGQPQHF. The CDR3 DNA reads as TGTGCCAGCAGCCCTGCATGGGGGGGAGGGCAGCCCCAGCATTTT. The chain joins TRBV7-2 to TRBJ1-5, with D perhaps matching TRBD1 (5 bases). Germline values: CDR1 SGHTA, CDR2 FQGNSA. V was trimmed by 5 bases and J by 7 bases, leaving 18 bases between them. The CDR3 totals 15 residues.

The V call is TRBV27, the J call TRBJ2-7; unclear D gene. The CDR3 is 13 residues long. CDR1 and CDR2 from the germline V gene are MNHEY and SMNVEV (reference sequence). Trimming removed 6 bases at V and 4 bases at J, with 13 bases between. The CDR3 sequence is CASRGHSPYEQYF. The CDR3 coding sequence is TGTGCCAGCAGGGGTCATTCGCCGTACGAGCAGTACTTC.

The genes are TRBV10-3 and TRBJ2-2, with 8 positions matching TRBD1. Germline trimming cut 4 bases from V and 2 bases from J; bases unmatched to any gene: 3. Germline V gene sequence: CDR1 ENHRY, CDR2 SYGVKD. CDR3 length equals 15 residues. The CDR3 loop is CAISGGQVNTGELFF. CDR3 DNA sequence: TGTGCCATCAGTGGGGGACAGGTTAACACCGGGGAGCTGTTTTTT.

The rearrangement links TRBV21-1 to TRBJ2-7; TRBD2, the D gene given by the table, was not confirmed from the DNA. TRBV21-1 represents a pseudogene. The CDR3 totals 15 residues. The CDR3 region is CASSKASELAGEQYF. In DNA form, the CDR3 reads TGTGCCAGCAGCAAAGCCTCCGAATTGGCGGGGGAGCAGTACTTC.

This sequence joins TRBV7-9 and TRBJ2-1, with 8 bases aligning to TRBD1. Germline V gene data show CDR1 as SEHNR and CDR2 as FQNEAQ (reference sequence). The CDR3 totals 16 residues. V shed 5 bases and J 7 bases; nucleotides not matched to a gene: 13. The CDR3 DNA reads TGTGCCAGCAGCCCCCCGGTGGGGACAGGTGAGAATGAGCAGTTCTTC. Translation gives CASSPPVGTGENEQFF.

This sequence joins TRBV5-6 and TRBJ2-7; 8 bases are a match to TRBD1. CDR3 length equals 14 residues. V shed 2 bases and J 7 bases; nucleotides not matched to a gene: 8. Germline values: CDR1 SGHDT, CDR2 YYEEEE. CDR3 DNA sequence: TGTGCCAGCAGCTTACCGGGACAGGCGAAAGAGCAGTACTTC. Protein sequence: CASSLPGQAKEQYF.

The chain employs TRBV6-5 and TRBJ1-1; D perhaps matches TRBD1 (5 bases). This CDR3 spans 13 amino acids. Trimming pared 4 bases from V and 3 bases from J, leaving 9 bases between. Germline CDR1 reads MNHEY; CDR2 reads SVGAGI. Written as DNA, the CDR3 is TGTGCCAGCAGTTTAAGGGGAGACACTGAAGCTTTCTTT. Translation: CASSLRGDTEAFF.

V usage is TRBV7-3 and J usage is TRBJ1-1, with D unclear. Germline values: CDR1 SGHTA, CDR2 FQGTGA. V lost 4 bases to trimming and J lost 5 bases, with 11 bases between them. The CDR3 runs 13 residues. This chain's CDR3 is CASSWKWGTEAFF. CDR3 bases: TGTGCCAGCAGCTGGAAGTGGGGAACTGAAGCTTTCTTT. Full variable domain (missing parts from reference TRBV7-3 and TRBJ1-1): GAGVSQTPSNKVTEKGKYVELRCDPISGHTALYWYRQSLGQGPEFLIYFQGTGAADDSGLPNDRFFAVRPEGSVSTLKIQRTERGDSAVYLCASSWKWGTEAFFGQGTRLTVV.

The DNA for the CDR3 is TGTGCCACCAGTGATTCGGGACAGGGGGCTTGGAATGAGCAGTTCTTC. It specifies CATSDSGQGAWNEQFF. The rearrangement links TRBV24-1 to TRBJ2-1; 12 nucleotides line up with TRBD1. Germline assignment: CDR1 KGHDR and CDR2 SFDVKD. The CDR3 is 16 residues long. V was clipped by 2 bases and J by 7 bases; unmatched bases: 5.